The 30 T cell receptor beta chains in this list originate from one sample, sequenced in a study of tissue T cells after allogeneic stem cell transplantation. Only in-frame clones appear in the TCRdb table, and some are missing; sequencing was by immunoSEQ multiplex PCR. The top ten clones hold 8% to 9.5% of a sample with thousands of clones, roughly 51% of them seen once. Documented time point: mouse harvest day 7 after allogeneic transplant. Mouse grafts combined 10^7 T-cell-depleted bone marrow cells with 10^6 splenic CD5+ T cells. The sample comprised lymph node tissue. The receptors derive from a female BALB/c mouse given C57BL/6 T cells with graft-versus-host disease after an allogeneic hematopoietic cell transplant.

This clone has more than one count but fewer than ten. The gene symbols are mouse symbols. The CDR3 end lies 1 residue beyond the end of the read and is filled in from the germline J gene. V usage is TRBV13-1 and J usage is TRBJ2-2; TRBD1 matches 10 bases. The CDR3 contains 15 residues. V trimming: 0 bases; J trimming: 6 bases; junction bases outside the gene matches: 2. Germline CDR1 reads NSHNY; CDR2 reads SYGAGN. The part of the CDR3 DNA that was read is TGTGCCAGCAGTGATGCCGGGACAGGGGCCGGGCAGCTCTAC. It yields the protein CASSDAGTGAGQLY. The entire CDR3 sequence reads CASSDAGTGAGQLYF.

Comment on this clone: Gene names follow the mouse nomenclature. The CDR3 end lies 1 residue beyond the end of the read and is filled in from the germline J gene. The chain employs TRBV13-2 and TRBJ1-4; D gene unclear. The CDR3 sequence is 14 residues long. Germline CDR1 is NNHNN and CDR2 is SYGAGS (reference sequence). V shed 0 bases and J shed 3 bases, with 6 bases lying between them. Partial CDR3 DNA: TGTGCCAGCGGTGATGCTTCAGCCAACGAAAGATTATTT. It translates to CASGDASANERLF. Given in full, the CDR3 is CASGDASANERLFF.

Details on this clone: All gene names here are mouse names. The CDR3 goes on 1 residue after the read ends, and that part is filled in from the germline J gene. The chain has TRBV3 and TRBJ2-4; 7 bases are shared with TRBD2. CDR3 length: 15 residues. V dropped 1 base and J dropped 0; count of bases not matched to a gene: 1. Germline lookup yields CDR1 SNHLY and CDR2 FYNGKV (reference sequence). The CDR3 is CASSLDWGSQNTLYF. Partial CDR3 DNA: TGTGCCAGCAGCTTAGACTGGGGTAGTCAAAACACCTTGTAC.

This clone was detected a few times. Mouse germline and gene names are used. Read coverage stops 1 residue before the CDR3 terminus; the germline J gene supplies the remainder. The V call is TRBV31, the J call TRBJ2-4; 9 nucleotides match TRBD1. Germline V gives CDR1 GKSSPN, CDR2 SITVG. This CDR3 is built from 12 residues. Unmatched junction bases numbered 1, after V lost 3 bases and J lost 6 bases. CDR3 sequence: CAWRGTGNTLYF. The sequenced CDR3 bases are TGTGCCTGGAGGGGGACAGGGAACACCTTGTAC.

This clone is a singleton in its sample. Relative to the germline gene, one junction end is altered; a read error may explain this. The gene names given are mouse names. The read ends 1 residue shy of where the CDR3 ends; the end is completed using the germline J gene. The V call is TRBV19, the J call TRBJ1-2; 7 bases match TRBD1. This CDR3 is built from 14 residues. CDR1 is FNHDT, CDR2 SITEND, per germline (reference sequence). CDR3 DNA (partial): TGTACCAGCAGTTCCCAGGGGGGTCGGTCCGACTACACC. As protein: CTSSSQGGRSDYT. The full CDR3 is CTSSSQGGRSDYTF.

This clone was picked up a small number of times. The gene symbols are mouse symbols. The CDR3 goes on 1 residue after the read ends, and that part is filled in from the germline J gene. V is TRBV26 and J is TRBJ1-1; D may be TRBD1 (6 bases). The germline V and J ends were trimmed by 2 bases and 1 base, with 8 bases remaining between them. The CDR3 totals 14 residues. Germline V gene data show CDR1 as KGHPV and CDR2 as FQNQEV (reference sequence). Partial CDR3 DNA: TGTGCCAGCAGTCTGCAGGGGAGAAACACAGAAGTCTTC. This codes for CASSLQGRNTEVF. The whole CDR3 sequence reads CASSLQGRNTEVFF.

On this clone itself: Any gene name here is a mouse gene name. CDR3 sequence: CASSITREVFF. The CDR3 bases that were read are TGTGCCAGCAGTATTACCAGAGAAGTCTTC. V is TRBV19 and J is TRBJ1-1, with D unclear. The missing CDR3 end, 1 residue past where the read stops, is filled in from the germline J gene. The CDR3 is made up of 11 amino acids. V was cut by 2 bases and J by 7 bases, with 6 bases left in between. Germline lookup yields CDR1 FNHDT and CDR2 SITEND (reference sequence).

Concerning this clone: Any gene name here is a mouse gene name. The read is 1 residue too short to cover the CDR3 end, so that end is filled in from the germline J gene. The sample carries other DNA sequences with the same CDR3. The V gene is TRBV1, the J gene TRBJ2-7; 10 bases map to TRBD2. There are 14 residues in the CDR3. The J segment lost 2 bases and the V segment lost 3 bases, leaving 1 base of the junction unmatched. Germline CDR1 is NSQYPW and CDR2 is LRSPGD (reference sequence). The CDR3 bases that were read are TGCACCTGCAGTGCCGGGACTGGGGCCTATGAACAGTAC. This encodes CTCSAGTGAYEQY. The complete CDR3 reads CTCSAGTGAYEQYF.

This clone has more than one count but fewer than ten. Mouse germline and gene names are used. The read ends 1 residue early relative to the CDR3; the germline J gene fills the gap. The chain employs TRBV4 and TRBJ2-2, with D tentatively TRBD1 (5 bases). The V gene lost 4 bases and the J gene lost 3 bases, with 6 bases spanning the gap. Per the germline V gene, CDR1 is LGHDT and CDR2 is YNNKQL (reference sequence). This CDR3 is 13 amino acids long. The CDR3 protein is CASSFRDTGQLYF. The DNA read from the CDR3 is TGTGCCAGCAGCTTCAGGGACACCGGGCAGCTCTAC.

A note on this clone: Gene names denote mouse genes. The read ends 1 residue before the CDR3 terminus; that terminus is restored from the germline J gene. V usage is TRBV13-2 and J usage is TRBJ2-7; TRBD2 agrees at 10 bases. From germline, CDR1 is NNHNN and CDR2 SYGAGS (reference sequence). CDR3 length equals 15 residues. V was clipped by 2 bases and J by 1 base; unmatched bases: 3. CDR3 DNA, as far as it was read: TGTGCCAGCGGTGAAACTGGGGGGGGGTCCTATGAACAGTAC. This encodes CASGETGGGSYEQY. The entire CDR3 is CASGETGGGSYEQYF.

A few counts support this clone. The germline and genes are mouse ones. The read ends 1 residue before the CDR3 terminus; that terminus is restored from the germline J gene. The chain links TRBV13-1 to TRBJ1-1, with D perhaps matching TRBD1 (6 bases). V shed 2 bases and J shed 3 bases, with 8 bases lying between them. Germline V lookup: CDR1 NSHNY, CDR2 SYGAGN. The length of the CDR3 is 13 residues. CDR3 residues: CASSEDRDTEVFF. The covered CDR3 bases are TGTGCCAGCAGTGAGGACAGAGACACAGAAGTCTTC.

With respect to this clone: The gene names here belong to mouse. The CDR3 end falls 1 residue outside the read, so it is completed with the germline J gene. The J gene is TRBJ2-5, the V gene TRBV15, with D maybe TRBD1 (5 bases). CDR3 length equals 14 residues. Germline V gives CDR1 SGHND, CDR2 FRSKSL. The V end lost 5 bases, the J end lost 0 bases, and 9 bases lay between the germline ends. CDR3 protein: CASSPSGNQDTQYF. CDR3 DNA (partial): TGTGCCAGCAGTCCTTCAGGGAACCAAGACACCCAGTAC.

With regard to this clone: Gene names denote mouse genes. Read sequence stops 1 residue before the CDR3 end, and the germline J gene provides the missing end. J is TRBJ2-3 and V is TRBV26; 10 positions agree with TRBD2. The CDR3 consists of 16 residues. CDR1 and CDR2 from the germline V gene are KGHPV and FQNQEV (reference sequence). V was pared by 2 bases and J by 0 bases, with 2 bases of the junction left unmatched. The CDR3 DNA, read in part, is TGTGCCAGCAGTCTGCTCTGGGGGGGCAGTGCAGAAACGCTGTAT. It translates to CASSLLWGGSAETLY. The entire CDR3 protein is CASSLLWGGSAETLYF.

A note on this clone: Gene names and germline match the mouse. The observed sequence ends 1 residue before the CDR3 terminus, with the missing tail filled in from the germline J gene. The chain has TRBV3 and TRBJ1-3, with a possible D match to TRBD1 (5 bases). The length of the CDR3 is 14 residues. Germline CDR1 reads SNHLY; CDR2 reads FYNGKV (reference sequence). V lost 5 bases and J lost 2, with 10 bases in between. This chain's CDR3 is CASSNGGAGNTLYF. Partial CDR3 DNA: TGTGCCAGCAGCAATGGGGGGGCTGGAAATACGCTCTAT.

Worth noting for this clone: Gene names refer to mouse genes. The read stops 1 residue short of the end of the CDR3; the missing end is completed from the germline J gene. The J gene is TRBJ2-3, the V gene TRBV26, with D uncertain. Germline-derived CDR1 and CDR2 are KGHPV and FQNQEV (reference sequence). This CDR3 contains 13 residues. V lost 5 bases to trimming and J lost 0 bases, with 6 bases between them. The chain's CDR3 is CASSGSSAETLYF. CDR3 DNA, as far as it was read: TGTGCCAGCAGTGGATCTAGTGCAGAAACGCTGTAT.

On this clone itself: Gene labels here are mouse ones. The read ends 1 residue shy of where the CDR3 ends; the end is completed using the germline J gene. This chain connects TRBV13-2 to TRBJ2-3; D perhaps matches TRBD2 (7 bases). V lost 2 bases to trimming and J lost 0 bases, with 13 bases between them. CDR1 is NNHNN, CDR2 SYGAGS, per germline (reference sequence). The CDR3 is 16 residues long. The CDR3 loop reads CASGELWGRSAETLYF. The sequenced CDR3 bases are TGTGCCAGCGGTGAGCTCTGGGGGCGGAGTGCAGAAACGCTGTAT.

This clone was seen a handful of times. Gene names follow the mouse nomenclature. The sequence runs out 1 residue before the end of the CDR3; the remainder is reconstructed from the germline J gene. V gene TRBV12-1 combines with J gene TRBJ1-3, with TRBD1 matching 8 bases. V gave up 2 bases and J gave up 0 bases; unmatched junction bases: 2. Germline assignment: CDR1 SGHSN and CDR2 HYEKVE. The CDR3 loop spans 15 amino acids. Partial CDR3 DNA: TGTGCCAGCTCTCAAACAGGGGGTTCTGGAAATACGCTCTAT. Encoded protein: CASSQTGGSGNTLY. The whole CDR3 sequence is CASSQTGGSGNTLYF. The full variable domain, rest sourced from reference TRBV12-1 and TRBJ1-3, is DSGVVQSPRHIIKEKGGRSVLTCIPISGHSNVVWYQQTLGKELKFLIQHYEKVERDKGFLPSRFSVQQFDDYHSEMNMSALELEDSAMYFCASSQTGGSGNTLYFGEGSRLIVV.

Comments on this clone: Each gene name is a mouse one. The read ends 1 residue early relative to the CDR3; the germline J gene fills the gap. The chain joins TRBV13-1 to TRBJ2-5, with TRBD2 matching 11 bases. V lost 5 bases, J lost 2 bases, and 4 bases stayed unmatched. The germline V gene has CDR1 NSHNY and CDR2 SYGAGN. This CDR3 has 15 amino acids. The DNA read from the CDR3 is TGTGCCAGCAGGCCGGACTGGGGGGCCCAAGACACCCAGTAC. This encodes CASRPDWGAQDTQY. The whole CDR3 sequence reads CASRPDWGAQDTQYF.

This clone was observed a few times. Here the gene names and germline are mouse. CDR3 sequence: CASSRDRGGEQYF. The CDR3 bases that were read are TGTGCCAGCAGTCGGGACAGGGGGGGGGAACAGTAC. The genes are TRBV26 and TRBJ2-7; 11 bases line up with TRBD1. Coverage ceases 1 residue before the CDR3 finishes, and the germline J gene fills in the end. Germline values: CDR1 KGHPV, CDR2 FQNQEV (reference sequence). V lost 4 bases to trimming and J lost 7 bases; unmatched junction nucleotides: 3. CDR3 length: 13 residues.

With respect to this clone: Mouse germline and gene names are used. The read ends 1 residue before the CDR3 terminus; that terminus is restored from the germline J gene. The chain has TRBV26 and TRBJ2-7, with 7 nucleotides matching TRBD1. Germline V gives CDR1 KGHPV, CDR2 FQNQEV (reference sequence). The J segment lost 3 bases and the V segment lost 2 bases, leaving 4 bases of the junction unmatched. The CDR3 loop spans 14 amino acids. The part of the CDR3 DNA that was read is TGTGCCAGCAGTCTGGGGGACAGCTTCTATGAACAGTAC. This translates into CASSLGDSFYEQY. The complete CDR3 reads CASSLGDSFYEQYF.

Note on this clone: Genes and germline are mouse. Read data end 1 residue before the CDR3 end; the end is taken from the germline J gene. The chain recombines TRBV1 with TRBJ2-1; 10 bases match TRBD2. Trimming at V came to 3 bases and at J to 5 bases, leaving 4 bases not matched to a gene. The CDR3 covers 15 residues. The germline V gene encodes CDR1 NSQYPW and CDR2 LRSPGD (reference sequence). CDR3 amino acids: CTCSARLGGHAEQFF. The DNA read from the CDR3 is TGCACCTGCAGTGCCCGACTGGGGGGACATGCTGAGCAGTTC.

On this clone: Gene labels here are mouse ones. The read is 1 residue too short to cover the CDR3 end, so that end is filled in from the germline J gene. The chain recombines TRBV15 with TRBJ2-3, with TRBD2 matching over 10 bases. The CDR3 consists of 14 residues. The V gene end was trimmed by 6 bases and the J gene end by 3 bases; junction bases not matched to a gene: 3. Germline loops: CDR1 SGHND, CDR2 FRSKSL. CDR3 amino acids: CASRPTGGAETLYF. Incomplete CDR3 DNA: TGTGCCAGCAGACCGACTGGGGGGGCAGAAACGCTGTAT.

About this clone itself: The gene names given are mouse names. The read terminates 1 residue before the CDR3 end, so the remaining end is supplied by the germline J gene. V gene TRBV26 combines with J gene TRBJ1-3, with TRBD1 as a possible D gene (5 bases). This CDR3 has 14 residues. CDR1 KGHPV and CDR2 FQNQEV come from the germline V gene (reference sequence). The V gene lost 4 bases and the J gene lost 0 bases, with 7 bases spanning the gap. CDR3 sequence reads: CASSPGLSGNTLYF. The sequenced CDR3 bases are TGTGCCAGCAGTCCGGGACTTTCTGGAAATACGCTCTAT.

This clone was counted only a few times. Germline and genes: mouse. Coverage ceases 1 residue before the CDR3 finishes, and the germline J gene fills in the end. The rearrangement uses TRBV2 and TRBJ1-5, with TRBD1 as a possible D gene (6 bases). This CDR3 has 15 amino acids. The germline V and J ends were trimmed by 0 bases and 2 bases, with 8 bases remaining between them. Germline V gene data show CDR1 as LGHNA and CDR2 as YSYQKL. CDR3 residues: CASSQDNRDNQAPLF. Incomplete CDR3 DNA: TGTGCCAGCAGCCAAGATAACAGGGACAACCAGGCTCCGCTT.

This clone was seen a few times. Mouse germline and gene names are used. The CDR3 goes on 1 residue after the read ends, and that part is filled in from the germline J gene. The chain links TRBV15 to TRBJ1-1; 7 bases are shared with TRBD1. Losses at the gene ends were 5 bases for V and 3 bases for J; bases not matched to a gene: 3. The CDR3 extends over 13 amino acids. The germline V gene encodes CDR1 SGHND and CDR2 FRSKSL. The DNA read from the CDR3 is TGTGCCAGCAGTACAGGGGAGGACACAGAAGTCTTC. Encoded protein: CASSTGEDTEVF. The full CDR3 protein is CASSTGEDTEVFF.

In the case of this clone: The gene symbols are mouse symbols. The read falls 1 residue short of the CDR3 end, and the missing part is taken from the germline J gene. This chain links TRBV15 with TRBJ2-2, with TRBD2 matching over 8 bases. The CDR3 runs 15 residues. V gave up 3 bases and J gave up 2 bases; unmatched junction bases: 2. The germline V gene encodes CDR1 SGHND and CDR2 FRSKSL. CDR3 DNA, as far as it was read: TGTGCCAGCAGTTTGGGGGGGCGGAACACCGGGCAGCTCTAC. Protein: CASSLGGRNTGQLY. The entire CDR3 protein is CASSLGGRNTGQLYF.

Notes on this clone: Germline and genes: mouse. The read ends 1 residue early relative to the CDR3; the germline J gene fills the gap. The rearrangement uses TRBV14 and TRBJ1-4; 9 bases fit TRBD1. This CDR3 contains 15 residues. The J segment lost 3 bases and the V segment lost 4 bases, leaving 4 bases of the junction unmatched. The germline CDR1 and CDR2 sequences are SGHDT and FRDEAV. The CDR3 here is CASSPGTGTNERLFF. The sequenced CDR3 bases are TGTGCCAGCAGTCCCGGGACAGGGACCAACGAAAGATTATTT.

For this clone: The germline and genes are mouse ones. Partial CDR3 DNA: TGTGCCAGCAGCAGACTGGGGGGTCAAGACACCCAGTAC. This translates into CASSRLGGQDTQY. The whole CDR3 reads CASSRLGGQDTQYF. The rearrangement joins TRBV3 to TRBJ2-5; TRBD2 aligns across 10 bases. With the read ending 1 residue before the CDR3 end, the germline J gene is used to fill in that end. The CDR3 runs to 14 residues. Germline CDR1 SNHLY, CDR2 FYNGKV (reference sequence). After removal of 5 bases from V and 3 bases from J, the junction contained 2 bases not matched to a gene.

Concerning this clone itself: Gene names follow the mouse nomenclature. Sequencing ends 1 residue short of the CDR3 end; the germline J gene provides the rest. The gene calls are TRBV5 and TRBJ1-1, with D maybe TRBD1 (6 bases). This CDR3 comprises 15 residues. Germline V gene sequence: CDR1 LGHNA, CDR2 YNLKQL (reference sequence). V was clipped by 4 bases and J by 0 bases, with 12 bases between them. CDR3 DNA, as far as it was read: TGTGCCAGCAGCCTATCCGGGACATCAAACACAGAAGTCTTC. It specifies CASSLSGTSNTEVF. The full CDR3 sequence reads CASSLSGTSNTEVFF.

In the case of this clone: Mouse names are used for the genes. The CDR3 extends 1 residue past the end of the read, so its final part is completed from the germline J gene. The chain has TRBV23 and TRBJ1-2. The germline CDR1 and CDR2 sequences are KGHTA and FQNQQP. The CDR3 sequence is 12 residues long. CDR3: CSSRQSNSDYTF. Incomplete CDR3 DNA: TGCTCCAGCAGACAATCAAACTCCGACTACACC.